The subject of this entry is one T cell receptor beta chain. A second roughly 7 to 12 cycle PCR used barcoded and J-beta primers. TCRdb ran MiXCR on the 5' RACE reads and lists one entry per CDR3 protein. The sample carries 1.5 million to 2 million distinct CDR3 sequences, around 42% recorded once. These data are taken from a study of blood T cells in healthy people across ages. Germline assignment: CDR1 MNHNY and CDR2 SVGAGI (reference sequence). Trimming cost V 6 bases and J 5 bases; bases outside gene matches: 4. There are 12 residues in the CDR3. Sample: blood. The TCR sequence derives from a human donor in good health. This rearrangement joins TRBV6-6 to TRBJ2-7; 7 bases are shared with TRBD2. The CDR3 protein is CASSLTSHEQYF. CDR3 in DNA: TGTGCCAGCAGCCTGACTAGCCACGAGCAGTACTTC.